This T cell receptor beta chain was captured in a study of cytomegalovirus exposure and HLA in healthy donors. For this clone: Its antigen is currently unknown.

J gave up 6 bases and V 0 bases, and 15 bases lay outside the gene matches. This CDR3 contains 19 residues. Germline values: CDR1 MNHEY, CDR2 SMNVEV (reference sequence). The PCR employed 60 Vbeta primers together with 13 Jbeta primers. Method: immunoSEQ multiplex PCR; TCRdb's copy keeps in-frame clones and lacks some. The table lists 85,000 to 130,000 clones, around 84% of them singletons, with more than 0.95% in the top ten. Study-level results: HLA allele associations emerged for fewer than 20,000 TCR beta sequences in a later analysis, at 0.05 false discovery rate.

The V call is TRBV27, the J call TRBJ2-1; 9 nucleotides align to TRBD2. The sequencing sample was made of PBMCs. The sequence was obtained from a woman aged 18-30 years in good health and CMV-seronegative. CDR3 loop: CASSLSRGGRALFINEQFF. As DNA, the CDR3 is TGTGCCAGCAGTTTATCACGAGGCGGGAGGGCCCTCTTTATCAATGAGCAGTTCTTC.